These 10 T cell receptor beta chains came from one sample sequenced in a study of blood T cell repertoires in COVID-19. Libraries were prepared by immunoSEQ multiplex PCR; TCRdb keeps only in-frame clonotypes and omits some of them. The sample has more than 250,000 clones; about 83% are singletons. The specimen sequenced was peripheral blood. Receptor source: a woman aged 45-65 years with acute or convalescent COVID-19.

This clone was found a few times. The chain links TRBV5-1 to TRBJ1-1, with a possible D match to TRBD1 (5 bases). The CDR3 consists of 15 residues. Germline values: CDR1 SGHRS, CDR2 YFSETQ. V lost 0 bases, J lost 2 bases, and 11 bases lay in between. The CDR3 region is CASSLEGGTNTEAFF. DNA for the CDR3: TGCGCCAGCAGCTTGGAAGGAGGGACCAACACTGAAGCTTTCTTT. Drawing the rest from reference TRBV5-1 and TRBJ1-1, the complete variable domain is KAGVTQTPRYLIKTRGQQVTLSCSPISGHRSVSWYQQTPGQGLQFLFEYFSETQRNKGNFPGRFSGRQFSNSRSEMNVSTLELGDSALYLCASSLEGGTNTEAFFGQGTRLTVV.

V usage is TRBV2 and J usage is TRBJ1-2; possibly TRBD1 for D (5 bases). V was pared by 6 bases and J by 1 base, with 12 bases between. Looked up from germline, CDR1 is SNHLY and CDR2 is FYNNEI. This CDR3 comprises 14 residues. The CDR3 reads CASSGGAINYGYTF. CDR3 sequence (DNA): TGTGCCAGCAGCGGGGGTGCTATTAACTATGGCTACACCTTC.

This chain connects TRBV3-1 (or the pseudogene TRBV3-2) to TRBJ2-5; 7 bases are shared with TRBD2. Germline V gene data show CDR1 as LGHDT and CDR2 as YNNKEL (reference sequence). CDR3 size: 16 residues. After removal of 4 bases from V and 2 bases from J, the junction contained 10 bases not matched to a gene. The DNA of the CDR3 is TGTGCCAGCAGCCGCTCTCTAGCGGCCCTTCAAGAGACCCAGTACTTC. This translates into CASSRSLAALQETQYF.

This sequence joins TRBV6-2 or TRBV6-3 and TRBJ1-1, with 7 bases that match TRBD1. The CDR3 has 15 residues. Germline V CDR1 and CDR2: MNHEY, SVGEGT. Unmatched junction bases numbered 7, after V lost 5 bases and J lost 1 base. CDR3 protein: CASSPGGQPNTEAFF. CDR3 sequence (DNA): TGTGCCAGCAGTCCCGGGGGACAGCCGAACACTGAAGCTTTCTTT.

The rearrangement joins TRBV5-1 to TRBJ2-5; TRBD2 aligns across 10 bases. V shed 4 bases and J 5 bases; nucleotides not matched to a gene: 5. The CDR3 runs to 14 residues. The V gene's germline CDR1 is SGHRS and CDR2 YFSETQ. CDR3 sequence: CASSEREGPETQYF. The DNA of the CDR3 is TGCGCCAGCAGCGAGCGGGAGGGCCCGGAGACCCAGTACTTC.

The J gene is TRBJ2-5, the V gene TRBV19; no reliable D call. The CDR3 loop spans 13 amino acids. The germline V gene encodes CDR1 LNHDA and CDR2 SQIVND (reference sequence). Trimming pared 3 bases from V and 0 bases from J, leaving 5 bases between. CDR3 coding DNA: TGTGCCAGTAGTATGGTAGACCAAGAGACCCAGTACTTC. As protein: CASSMVDQETQYF.

The V and J genes are TRBV10-1 and TRBJ2-4; tentatively, D is TRBD1 (6 bases). The length of the CDR3 is 14 residues. Per the germline V gene, CDR1 is WNHNN and CDR2 is SYGVQD (reference sequence). The V gene lost 4 bases and the J gene lost 8 bases, with 15 bases spanning the gap. The CDR3 DNA follows: TGCGCCAGCAGTGCTGTGTCAGGGGAAGACATTCAGTACTTC. Residues: CASSAVSGEDIQYF.

V is TRBV30 and J is TRBJ1-2; 7 bases align to TRBD1. Germline V lookup: CDR1 GTSNPN, CDR2 SVGIG (reference sequence). Losses at the gene ends were 1 base for V and 7 bases for J; bases not matched to a gene: 6. There are 13 residues in the CDR3. The CDR3 protein is CAWSETGQGGYTF. CDR3 sequence (DNA): TGTGCCTGGAGTGAGACAGGGCAGGGTGGCTACACCTTC.

This chain joins TRBV19 and TRBJ2-3, with 8 nucleotides matching TRBD1. The junction had 10 bases not matched to a gene; V was cut back by 5 bases and J by 0 bases. The CDR3 loop spans 17 amino acids. CDR1 and CDR2 (germline): LNHDA, SQIVND (reference sequence). Here the CDR3 reads CASSPESRGLSTDTQYF. The CDR3 DNA reads TGTGCCAGTAGTCCCGAGTCCAGGGGGCTTAGCACAGATACGCAGTATTTT. The full variable domain, completed using reference TRBV19 and TRBJ2-3, is DGGITQSPKYLFRKEGQNVTLSCEQNLNHDAMYWYRQDPGQGLRLIYYSQIVNDFQKGDIAEGYSVSREKKESFPLTVTSAQKNPTAFYLCASSPESRGLSTDTQYFGPGTRLTVL.

This clone was seen a handful of times. DNA for the CDR3: TGCGCCAGCAGTAAAAGACAGGGGAGGGACACTGAAGCTTTCTTT. This codes for CASSKRQGRDTEAFF. The rearrangement links TRBV23-1 to TRBJ1-1, with 8 positions matching TRBD1. TRBV23-1 counts as an open reading frame of uncertain function. The CDR3 extends over 15 amino acids. J lost 3 bases, V lost 5 bases, and 8 bases had no gene match.